One T cell receptor beta chain is described in this entry. These data originate in a study of shared clonotypes between healthy human individuals. TCRdb keeps only in-frame clones here, not all; method: immunoSEQ multiplex PCR. This table has about a million clones, approximately 80% appearing once. Germline-derived CDR1 and CDR2 are LNHDA and SQIVND (reference sequence). V lost 1 base, J lost 2 bases, and 13 bases lay in between. This CDR3 is built from 16 residues. The clonotype originates from a man younger than 30 in good health. Some clones in this sample may be carry-over from other donors' samples. The sequenced sample was memory CD4+ T cells from PBMCs. The subset here: CD45RA-negative fraction. The rearrangement links TRBV19 to TRBJ2-3, with D possibly TRBD1 on 5 matching bases. As DNA, the CDR3 is TGTGCCAGTAGTATAGGTGACAGACAACTCACAGATACGCAGTATTTT. Its translation is CASSIGDRQLTDTQYF.